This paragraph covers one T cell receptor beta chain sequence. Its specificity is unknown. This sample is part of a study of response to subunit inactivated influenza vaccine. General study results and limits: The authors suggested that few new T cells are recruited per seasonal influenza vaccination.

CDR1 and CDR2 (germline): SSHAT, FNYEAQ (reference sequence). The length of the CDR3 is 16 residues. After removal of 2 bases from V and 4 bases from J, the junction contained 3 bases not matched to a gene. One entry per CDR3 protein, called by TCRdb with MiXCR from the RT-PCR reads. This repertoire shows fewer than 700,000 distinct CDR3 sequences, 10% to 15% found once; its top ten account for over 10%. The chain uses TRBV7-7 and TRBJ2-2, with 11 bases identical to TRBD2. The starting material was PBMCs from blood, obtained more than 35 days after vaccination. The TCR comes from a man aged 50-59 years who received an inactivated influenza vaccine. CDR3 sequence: CASSLLAGGPTGELFF. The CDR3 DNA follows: TGTGCCAGCAGCTTACTAGCGGGAGGTCCCACCGGGGAGCTGTTTTTT.